What follows are 16 T cell receptor beta chains derived from one specimen sequenced in a study of blood T cell repertoires in COVID-19. Libraries were prepared by immunoSEQ multiplex PCR; TCRdb keeps only in-frame clonotypes and omits some of them. This repertoire shows approximately 70,000 clones, under 80% found once; its top ten account for approximately 50%. The sequenced sample consisted of PBMCs or T cells enriched from blood (not recorded which). Receptors originate from a woman aged 55-75 years who had been exposed to COVID-19.

The V gene is TRBV5-1, the J gene TRBJ1-2; D not certain. The germline V gene has CDR1 SGHRS and CDR2 YFSETQ. Trimming cost V 0 bases and J 4 bases, with 13 bases left between them. CDR3 length: 15 residues. CDR3 in DNA: TGCGCCAGCAGCTTGGTCGGAGAAGCTGGCTATGGCTACACCTTC. Amino acid sequence: CASSLVGEAGYGYTF. Looking up the rest from reference TRBV5-1 and TRBJ1-2 gives the full variable domain: KAGVTQTPRYLIKTRGQQVTLSCSPISGHRSVSWYQQTPGQGLQFLFEYFSETQRNKGNFPGRFSGRQFSNSRSEMNVSTLELGDSALYLCASSLVGEAGYGYTFGSGTRLTVV.

In its sample, this clone was seen once. This chain uses TRBV7-2 with TRBJ1-5; TRBD1 is a possible D gene (5 bases). Germline loops: CDR1 SGHTA, CDR2 FQGNSA. The CDR3 extends over 15 amino acids. Trimming cost V 4 bases and J 5 bases, with 15 bases left between them. CDR3: CASSSGSQGYQPQHF. CDR3 coding DNA: TGTGCCAGCAGCTCCGGTTCGCAGGGATATCAGCCCCAGCATTTT.

V usage is TRBV7-2 and J usage is TRBJ1-1; D is unclear. Germline V gene lookup returns CDR1 SGHTA and CDR2 FQGNSA. Trimming left V 5 bases short and J 1 base short, with 8 bases between. CDR3 length equals 13 residues. CDR3: CASSRHRNTEAFF. CDR3 sequence (DNA): TGTGCCAGCAGCCGGCACAGGAACACTGAAGCTTTCTTT.

The gene calls are TRBV19 and TRBJ2-2; TRBD1 matches at 10 bases. Looked up from germline, CDR1 is LNHDA and CDR2 is SQIVND (reference sequence). J was trimmed by 4 bases and V by 7 bases; bases with no gene match: 6. The length of the CDR3 is 15 residues. CDR3 protein: CASTGQGPLTGELFF. The CDR3 DNA reads TGTGCCAGTACGGGACAGGGGCCCCTCACCGGGGAGCTGTTTTTT.

The rearrangement uses TRBV19 and TRBJ2-2, with a weak D call TRBD1 (6 bases). V was trimmed by 1 base and J by 7 bases, leaving 10 bases between them. CDR3 length: 14 amino acids. The germline V gene encodes CDR1 LNHDA and CDR2 SQIVND (reference sequence). The CDR3 sequence is CASSIGRGNGELFF. In DNA form, the CDR3 reads TGTGCCAGTAGTATAGGCAGGGGTAACGGGGAGCTGTTTTTT.

Only a few counts were recorded for this clone. The genes are TRBV6-1 and TRBJ1-2; D is possibly TRBD1 (6 bases). Germline assignment: CDR1 MNHNS and CDR2 SASEGT. This CDR3 is 15 amino acids long. The ends were cut back, 1 base at V and 4 bases at J, with 13 bases in the middle. DNA of the CDR3: TGTGCCAGCAGTGAAGGAGGTGGGGACACCTATGGCTACACCTTC. Translation: CASSEGGGDTYGYTF.

The rearrangement uses TRBV23-1 and TRBJ1-4; TRBD1 matches at 8 bases. TRBV23-1 is annotated as an ORF whose role is uncertain. The CDR3 extends over 15 amino acids. Trimming removed 2 bases from V and 8 bases from J; junction bases left unmatched: 7. CDR3 region: CASSQAGGAREKLFF. The CDR3 DNA follows: TGCGCCAGCAGTCAAGCAGGGGGCGCCAGGGAAAAACTGTTTTTT.

The chain has TRBV10-3 and TRBJ1-6; unclear D gene. The germline CDR1 and CDR2 sequences are ENHRY and SYGVKD. The CDR3 is made up of 14 amino acids. Deletions cut 2 bases from V and 10 bases from J, with 12 bases between. The CDR3 spells CAISENWEGSPLHF. CDR3 bases: TGTGCCATCAGTGAGAATTGGGAGGGCTCACCCCTCCACTTT.

The rearrangement links TRBV28 to TRBJ2-5; D perhaps matches TRBD1 (6 bases). The CDR3 has 15 residues. Trimming shortened V by 8 bases and J by 3 bases, and 19 bases separated the two germline ends. From germline, CDR1 is MDHEN and CDR2 SYDVKM. The CDR3 DNA reads as TGTGCCAGCGGCCGGACAGAGAACACCAAAGAGACCCAGTACTTC. It translates to CASGRTENTKETQYF.

The rearrangement links TRBV9 to TRBJ2-5; TRBD2 might be the D (6 bases). The CDR3 contains 14 residues. From germline, CDR1 is SGDLS and CDR2 YYNGEE. V was shortened by 4 bases and J by 4 bases, with 14 bases between the two germline ends. CDR3 amino acids: CASSRWDSGETQYF. The CDR3 DNA follows: TGTGCCAGCAGCCGCTGGGACTCTGGAGAGACCCAGTACTTC.

The gene calls are TRBV11-2 and TRBJ2-7, with 8 nucleotides matching TRBD2. The CDR3 is 11 amino acids. The trim removed 5 bases at V and 9 bases at J, leaving 3 bases unmatched. In germline, CDR1 is SGHAT, CDR2 FQNNGV. The CDR3 DNA is TGTGCCAGCAGCCCCCGGGAGGGGCAGTACTTC. Encoded protein: CASSPREGQYF.

V is TRBV27 and J is TRBJ1-1; the match to TRBD1 covers 7 bases. CDR1 MNHEY and CDR2 SMNVEV come from the germline V gene (reference sequence). V was pared by 8 bases and J by 8 bases, with 5 bases of the junction left unmatched. The CDR3 runs to 11 residues. CDR3 coding DNA: TGTGCCAGCCGGAGGGACAGCGAAGCTTTCTTT. This encodes CASRRDSEAFF.

This clone has a handful of counts. The chain uses TRBV7-2 and TRBJ1-5; TRBD1 might be the D (5 bases). V lost 5 bases, J lost 0 bases, and 11 bases lay in between. Germline assignment: CDR1 SGHTA and CDR2 FQGNSA. The CDR3 has 15 residues. Written as DNA, the CDR3 is TGTGCCAGCAGCGCCCGGGACTTTAGCAATCAGCCCCAGCATTTT. This encodes CASSARDFSNQPQHF.

The gene calls are TRBV11-3 and TRBJ2-1; 9 positions match TRBD2. Trimming cost V 6 bases and J 5 bases; bases outside gene matches: 8. The CDR3 consists of 15 residues. The germline gives CDR1 SGHNT, CDR2 YENEEA. CDR3 DNA sequence: TGTGCCAGCAGTTTGGGACTAGCCGACCACAATGAGCAGTTCTTC. This translates into CASSLGLADHNEQFF.

The V and J genes are TRBV5-4 and TRBJ2-5; TRBD2 agrees at 12 bases. The CDR3 extends over 16 amino acids. V lost 2 bases and J lost 5; bases outside the gene matches: 7. Germline loops: CDR1 SGHNT, CDR2 YYREEE (reference sequence). CDR3 amino acids: CASSFPTSGGFETQYF. The CDR3 region has the DNA TGTGCCAGCAGCTTCCCTACTAGCGGGGGGTTTGAGACCCAGTACTTC.

The rearrangement uses TRBV3-1 (or the pseudogene TRBV3-2) and TRBJ2-1; D is perhaps TRBD1 (6 bases). This CDR3 region has 14 residues. The germline V and J ends were trimmed by 2 bases and 6 bases, with 11 bases remaining between them. Germline values: CDR1 LGHDT, CDR2 YNNKEL (reference sequence). CDR3 residues: CASSQSGVGNEQFF. In DNA form, the CDR3 reads TGTGCCAGCAGCCAATCAGGGGTGGGCAATGAGCAGTTCTTC.